This T cell receptor beta chain was obtained from a study of low-dose radiotherapy and immunotherapy resistance in tumors. This clonotype was seen at least ten times. Time point reported: after trial treatment. The treatment denotes: LDRT plus nivolumab, ipilimumab, low-dose cyclophosphamide and aspirin (RACIN trial). Advanced solid tumors lacking tumor-infiltrating lymphocytes characterized eligible patients. With TRAV- and TRBV-specific primers, first-strand cDNA was made, covering the alpha and beta chains. TCRs underwent about 22 PCR cycles of amplification with a constant-region primer and V-primer adapter. A single record per CDR3 protein comes from TCRdb applying MiXCR to the reads. The profile shows under 75,000 distinct CDR3 sequences, about 23% of them singletons. The V end lost 4 bases, the J end lost 0 bases, and 15 bases lay between the germline ends. CDR3 size: 16 residues. Germline V gene sequence: CDR1 MDHEN, CDR2 SYDVKM.

The genes are TRBV28 and TRBJ1-1; D remains ambiguous. The sequence was obtained from a male donor with prostate cancer. Material: PBMCs, obtained after low-dose radiotherapy plus immunotherapy. CDR3 protein: CASSYSTGGMNTEAFF. The CDR3 region has the DNA TGTGCCAGCAGTTATTCCACGGGAGGAATGAACACTGAAGCTTTCTTT.